A single sample is the source of the 8 T cell receptor beta chains below, sequenced in a study of cytomegalovirus exposure and HLA in healthy donors. The PCR used 60 Vbeta and 13 Jbeta primers. TCRdb's copy holds only in-frame clones and misses some; the assay was immunoSEQ multiplex PCR. The data contain 160,000 or so clones, about four fifths of them singletons. The material sequenced was PBMCs. The receptors were gathered from a male donor in good health and CMV-seropositive.

The chain has TRBV12-5 and TRBJ2-6; D gene uncertain. There are 18 residues in the CDR3. Germline assignment: CDR1 LGHNT and CDR2 FRNRAP. With 9 bases removed from V and 0 bases from J, the gap between germline ends came to 21 bases. The CDR3 is CASQTPGAIPSGANVLTF. The DNA for the CDR3 is TGTGCTAGCCAGACCCCCGGAGCCATCCCCTCTGGGGCCAACGTCCTGACTTTC.

The chain is built from TRBV18 and TRBJ2-7; D is undetermined. Germline V gene sequence: CDR1 KGHSH, CDR2 LQKENI. The germline V and J ends were trimmed by 6 bases and 3 bases, with 15 bases remaining between them. This CDR3 has 14 amino acids. This chain's CDR3 is CASSKGASLYEQYF. Written as DNA, the CDR3 is TGTGCCAGCTCCAAAGGAGCAAGCCTCTACGAGCAGTACTTC.

V and J are TRBV10-2 and TRBJ2-7; weak D call: TRBD1 (5 bases). This CDR3 has 13 residues. Germline values: CDR1 WSHSY, CDR2 SAAADI. The germline V and J ends were trimmed by 2 bases and 3 bases, with 8 bases remaining between them. CDR3 protein: CASSEKGFYEQYF. In DNA form, the CDR3 reads TGCGCCAGCAGTGAGAAGGGGTTCTACGAGCAGTACTTC.

J is TRBJ2-7 and V is TRBV4-3, with D perhaps matching TRBD2 (5 bases). From germline, CDR1 is LGHNA and CDR2 YSLEER. Deletions cut 5 bases from V and 6 bases from J, with 23 bases between. CDR3 size: 16 residues. In DNA, the CDR3 is TGCGCCAGCAGCAGGATCCGGGTCCTCGGAGGAAGCGAGCAGTACTTC. Its translation is CASSRIRVLGGSEQYF.

In the case of this clone: Mismatch with germline at one junction end may stem from a read error. The chain links TRBV6-5 to TRBJ2-6; D may be TRBD2 (6 bases). CDR1 is MNHEY, CDR2 SVGAGI, per germline. CDR3 length: 16 amino acids. The CDR3 DNA follows: TGTGCCAGCAGTTCTCAGGGAGGCTCTGGGGCCAACGGCCTGACTTTC. Residues: CASSSQGGSGANGLTF.

V and J are TRBV7-9 and TRBJ2-5, with a weak D call TRBD1 (6 bases). The CDR3 has 19 residues. Germline values: CDR1 SEHNR, CDR2 FQNEAQ (reference sequence). Trimming cost V 0 bases and J 2 bases, with 22 bases left between them. The CDR3 coding sequence is TGTGCCAGCAGCTTAGCCAGGGTTTGGGGGCAAGGGGAACAAGAGACCCAGTACTTC. Residues: CASSLARVWGQGEQETQYF.

V and J are TRBV19 and TRBJ2-7; 8 bases are shared with TRBD2. This CDR3 spans 16 amino acids. The V gene's germline CDR1 is LNHDA and CDR2 SQIVND (reference sequence). V lost 2 bases and J lost 2; bases outside the gene matches: 8. The DNA for the CDR3 is TGTGCCAGTAGTATAAGGCCCGGGAGGGGGGCCTACGAGCAGTACTTC. It is translated as CASSIRPGRGAYEQYF.

The V call is TRBV10-2, the J call TRBJ2-7, with D possibly being TRBD1 (6 bases). CDR1 WSHSY and CDR2 SAAADI come from the germline V gene. CDR3 length equals 14 residues. Trimming took 5 bases from V and 4 from J, leaving 15 bases between them. As DNA, the CDR3 is TGCGCCAGCAGTAGGCAGGGGCAGCGTTACGAGCAGTACTTC. Translating gives CASSRQGQRYEQYF.